One T cell receptor (beta chain) is described in this entry. This entry comes from a study of blood T cell repertoires in COVID-19. The overall study: Both acute and convalescent COVID-19 samples were obtained from the United States, Italy and Spain. The cDNA or gDNA used as material had been derived from T cells, B-cell-depleted T cells, or PBMCs.

Each exposed participant met a COVID-19 case in the 2 weeks preceding study entry. Study processing details: Amplification of reference gene primers provided the estimated nucleated cell counts. Sequencing used immunoSEQ multiplex PCR; TCRdb keeps in-frame clones, though not all of them. The V and J calls and clone size are taken from that table; D and trimming were inferred from the DNA. The table has 250,000 or so clones, roughly 81% seen once. The CDR3 length is 12 residues. V dropped 5 bases and J dropped 5; count of bases not matched to a gene: 4. The V gene's germline CDR1 is SGHRS and CDR2 YFSETQ.

The sample comprised PBMCs or T cells enriched from blood (not recorded which). The sequence was collected from a woman aged 45-59 years who had been exposed to COVID-19. V usage is TRBV5-1 and J usage is TRBJ2-7, with TRBD1 matching 7 bases. CDR3: CASRRGRDEQYF. The CDR3 nucleotides are TGCGCCAGCAGAAGGGGGCGCGACGAGCAGTACTTC.